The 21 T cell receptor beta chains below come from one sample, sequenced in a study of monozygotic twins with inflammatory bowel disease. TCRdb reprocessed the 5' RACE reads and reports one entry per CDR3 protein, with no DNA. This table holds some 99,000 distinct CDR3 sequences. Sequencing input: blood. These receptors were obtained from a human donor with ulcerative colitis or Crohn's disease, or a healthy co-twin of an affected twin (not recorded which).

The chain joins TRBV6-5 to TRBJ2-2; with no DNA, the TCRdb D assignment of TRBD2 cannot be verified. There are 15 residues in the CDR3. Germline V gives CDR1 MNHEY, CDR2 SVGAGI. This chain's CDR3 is CASSYEAGVPGELFF.

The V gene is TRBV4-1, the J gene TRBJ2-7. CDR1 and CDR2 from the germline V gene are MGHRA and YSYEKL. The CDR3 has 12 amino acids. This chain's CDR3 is CASSQVPYEQYF.

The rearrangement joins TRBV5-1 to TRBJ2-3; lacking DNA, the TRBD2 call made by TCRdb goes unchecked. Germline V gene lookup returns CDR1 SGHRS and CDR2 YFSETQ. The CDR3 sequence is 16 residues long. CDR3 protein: CASRPSGGENTDTQYF.

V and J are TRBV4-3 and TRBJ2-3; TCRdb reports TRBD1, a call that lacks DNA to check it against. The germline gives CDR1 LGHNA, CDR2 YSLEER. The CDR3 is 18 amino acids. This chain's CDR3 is CASSQVSWRHESTDTQYF.

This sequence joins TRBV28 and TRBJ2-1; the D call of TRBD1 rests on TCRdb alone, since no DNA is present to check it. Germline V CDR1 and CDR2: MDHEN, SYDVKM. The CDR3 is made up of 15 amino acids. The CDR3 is CASSFFRDMYNEQFF. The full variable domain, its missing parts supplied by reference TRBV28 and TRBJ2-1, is DVKVTQSSRYLVKRTGEKVFLECVQDMDHENMFWYRQDPGLGLRLIYFSYDVKMKEKGDIPEGYSVSREKKERFSLILESASTNQTSMYLCASSFFRDMYNEQFFGPGTRLTVL.

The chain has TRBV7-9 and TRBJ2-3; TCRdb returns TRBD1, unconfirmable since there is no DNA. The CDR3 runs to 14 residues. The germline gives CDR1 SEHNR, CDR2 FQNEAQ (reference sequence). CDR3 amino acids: CASSSPRSQGTQYF.

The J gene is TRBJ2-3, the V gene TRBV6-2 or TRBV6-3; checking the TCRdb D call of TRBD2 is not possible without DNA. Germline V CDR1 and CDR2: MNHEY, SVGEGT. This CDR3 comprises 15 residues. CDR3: CASSLERGGPDTQYF.

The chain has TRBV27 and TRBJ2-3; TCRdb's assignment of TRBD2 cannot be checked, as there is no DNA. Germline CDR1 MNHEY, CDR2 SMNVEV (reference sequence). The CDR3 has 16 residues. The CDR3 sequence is CASSFGFGRTTDTQYF.

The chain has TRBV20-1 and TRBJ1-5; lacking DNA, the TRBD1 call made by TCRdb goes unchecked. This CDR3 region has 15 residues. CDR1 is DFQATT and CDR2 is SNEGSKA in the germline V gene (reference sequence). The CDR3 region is CSAWETGRSNQPQHF.

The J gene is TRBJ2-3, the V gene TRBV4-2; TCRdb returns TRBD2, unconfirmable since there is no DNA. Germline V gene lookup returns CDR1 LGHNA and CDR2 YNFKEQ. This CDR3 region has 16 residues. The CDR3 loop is CASSQVGSGNTDTQYF.

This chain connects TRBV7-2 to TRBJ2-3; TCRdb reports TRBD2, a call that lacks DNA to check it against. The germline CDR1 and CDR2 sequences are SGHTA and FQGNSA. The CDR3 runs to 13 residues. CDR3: CASSLPAGGTQYF.

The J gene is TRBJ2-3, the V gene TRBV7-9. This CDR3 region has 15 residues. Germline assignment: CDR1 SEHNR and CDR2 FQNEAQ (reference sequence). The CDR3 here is CASSLSQLGTDTQYF. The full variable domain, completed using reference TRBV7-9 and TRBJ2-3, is DTGVSQNPRHKITKRGQNVTFRCDPISEHNRLYWYRQTLGQGPEFLTYFQNEAQLEKSRLLSDRFSAERPKGSFSTLEIQRTEQGDSAMYLCASSLSQLGTDTQYFGPGTRLTVL.

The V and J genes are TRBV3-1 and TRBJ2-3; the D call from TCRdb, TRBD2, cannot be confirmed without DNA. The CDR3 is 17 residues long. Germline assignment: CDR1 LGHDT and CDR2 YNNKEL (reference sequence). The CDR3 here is CASSQGTSGRGADTQYF.

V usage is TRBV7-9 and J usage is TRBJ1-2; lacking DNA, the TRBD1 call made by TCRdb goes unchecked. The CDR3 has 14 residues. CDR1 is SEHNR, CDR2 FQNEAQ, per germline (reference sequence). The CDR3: CASSLQRGLYGYTF.

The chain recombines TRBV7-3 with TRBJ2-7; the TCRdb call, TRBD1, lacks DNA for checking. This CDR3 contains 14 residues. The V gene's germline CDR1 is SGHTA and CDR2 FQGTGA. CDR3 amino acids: CASSLLGDSYEQYF.

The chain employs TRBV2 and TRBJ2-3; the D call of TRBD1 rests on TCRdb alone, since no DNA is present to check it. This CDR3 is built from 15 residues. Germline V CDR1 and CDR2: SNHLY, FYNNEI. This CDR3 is CASARHPESTDTQYF.

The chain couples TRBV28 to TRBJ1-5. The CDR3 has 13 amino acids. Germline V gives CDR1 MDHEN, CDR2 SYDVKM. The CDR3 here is CASSRTADQPQHF.

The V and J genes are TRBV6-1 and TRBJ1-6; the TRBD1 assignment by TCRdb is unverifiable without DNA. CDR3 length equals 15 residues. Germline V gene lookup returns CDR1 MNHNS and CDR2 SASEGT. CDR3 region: CASSLRWGDNSPLHF.

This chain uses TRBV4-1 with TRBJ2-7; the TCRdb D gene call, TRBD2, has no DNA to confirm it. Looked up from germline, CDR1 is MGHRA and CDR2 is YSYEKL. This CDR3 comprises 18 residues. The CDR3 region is CASSQGPLGTSLSYEQYF.

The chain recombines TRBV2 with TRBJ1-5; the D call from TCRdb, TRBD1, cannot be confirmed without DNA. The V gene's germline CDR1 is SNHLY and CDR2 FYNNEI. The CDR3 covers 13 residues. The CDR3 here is CASSEGGNQPQHF.

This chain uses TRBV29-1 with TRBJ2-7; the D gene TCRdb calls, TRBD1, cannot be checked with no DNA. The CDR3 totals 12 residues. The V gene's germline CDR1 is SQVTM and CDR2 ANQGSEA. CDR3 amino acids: CSVRQASYEQYF.